Listed below are T cell receptor beta chains from one sample, sequenced in a study of shared clonotypes between healthy human individuals. Generated by immunoSEQ multiplex PCR, the TCRdb table keeps only in-frame clones and is missing some. The sample contains over 950,000 clones, roughly 80% of which appear only once. The source material was memory CD4+ T cells from PBMCs. The source is a man aged 18 to 29 in good health. Some clones in this sample may be carry-over from other donors' samples. Both conserved end residues are part of each CDR3. The D gene is left open where the match is weak. Not every row has a clone size; where given, it reads once, few, many or a size class.

cdr3_length: 13
clone_size: NA
d_call: TRBD1
j_call: TRBJ2-5
v_call: TRBV29-1
cdr3_aa: CSVEQGAKETQYF
cdr3_nt: TGCAGCGTTGAGCAGGGGGCGAAGGAGACCCAGTACTTC

cdr3_length: 13
clone_size: few
d_call: NA
j_call: TRBJ1-5
v_call: TRBV7-2
cdr3_aa: CASSLEAVQPQHF
cdr3_nt: TGTGCCAGCAGCTTAGAGGCGGTACAGCCCCAGCATTTT

cdr3_length: 14
clone_size: NA
d_call: NA
j_call: TRBJ1-1
v_call: TRBV11-2
cdr3_aa: CASSLDRLTTEAFF
cdr3_nt: TGTGCCAGCAGCTTAGATCGGCTGACAACTGAAGCTTTCTTT

cdr3_length: 14
clone_size: NA
d_call: NA
j_call: TRBJ1-2
v_call: TRBV5-1
cdr3_aa: CASSLEYTDYGYTF
cdr3_nt: TGCGCCAGCAGCTTGGAGTACACTGACTATGGCTACACCTTC

cdr3_length: 14
clone_size: NA
d_call: NA
j_call: TRBJ1-3
v_call: TRBV29-1
cdr3_aa: CSARQRFSGNTIYF
cdr3_nt: TGCAGCGCGCGACAGAGATTCTCTGGAAACACCATATATTTT

cdr3_length: 14
clone_size: NA
d_call: NA
j_call: TRBJ2-3
v_call: TRBV6-1
cdr3_aa: CASVQWQSTDTQYF
cdr3_nt: TGTGCCAGCGTCCAGTGGCAGAGCACAGATACGCAGTATTTT

cdr3_length: 17
clone_size: once
d_call: TRBD2
j_call: TRBJ2-7
v_call: TRBV5-1
cdr3_aa: CASSLAMTSGTNYEQYF
cdr3_nt: TGCGCCAGCAGCTTGGCGATGACTAGCGGGACAAACTACGAGCAGTACTTC

cdr3_length: 13
clone_size: NA
d_call: NA
j_call: TRBJ2-7
v_call: TRBV5-6
cdr3_aa: CASSRQGIYEQYF
cdr3_nt: TGTGCCAGCAGTAGGCAGGGGATCTACGAGCAGTACTTC

cdr3_length: 16
clone_size: NA
d_call: NA
j_call: TRBJ2-7
v_call: TRBV14
cdr3_aa: CASSQEAWESLDEQYF
cdr3_nt: TGTGCCAGCAGCCAAGAGGCTTGGGAGAGTCTCGACGAGCAGTACTTC

cdr3_length: 13
clone_size: NA
d_call: NA
j_call: TRBJ2-1
v_call: TRBV7-2
cdr3_aa: CASSLLPGREQFF
cdr3_nt: TGTGCCAGCAGCCTACTGCCGGGGCGGGAGCAGTTCTTC

cdr3_length: 16
clone_size: NA
d_call: NA
j_call: TRBJ2-2
v_call: TRBV7-2
cdr3_aa: CASTLSIGSPAGELFF
cdr3_nt: TGTGCCAGCACCCTTAGTATAGGATCTCCGGCCGGGGAGCTGTTTTTT

cdr3_length: 13
clone_size: NA
d_call: NA
j_call: TRBJ1-1
v_call: TRBV18
cdr3_aa: CASSPSGNTEAFF
cdr3_nt: TGTGCCAGCTCACCGTCCGGGAACACTGAAGCTTTCTTT

cdr3_length: 14
clone_size: NA
d_call: TRBD1
j_call: TRBJ1-2
v_call: TRBV9
cdr3_aa: CASSVVNRGHGYTF
cdr3_nt: TGTGCCAGCAGCGTAGTCAACAGGGGCCATGGCTACACCTTC

cdr3_length: 13
clone_size: NA
d_call: NA
j_call: TRBJ1-2
v_call: TRBV2
cdr3_aa: CASSEDTFLGYTF
cdr3_nt: TGTGCCAGCAGTGAGGACACGTTCTTGGGCTACACCTTC

cdr3_length: 13
clone_size: NA
d_call: NA
j_call: TRBJ1-1
v_call: TRBV14
cdr3_aa: CASSQGFNTEAFF
cdr3_nt: TGTGCCAGCAGCCAAGGATTTAACACTGAAGCTTTCTTT

cdr3_length: 12
clone_size: NA
d_call: NA
j_call: TRBJ2-7
v_call: TRBV6-5
cdr3_aa: CASRDIFYEQYF
cdr3_nt: TGTGCCAGCCGGGACATCTTCTACGAGCAGTACTTC